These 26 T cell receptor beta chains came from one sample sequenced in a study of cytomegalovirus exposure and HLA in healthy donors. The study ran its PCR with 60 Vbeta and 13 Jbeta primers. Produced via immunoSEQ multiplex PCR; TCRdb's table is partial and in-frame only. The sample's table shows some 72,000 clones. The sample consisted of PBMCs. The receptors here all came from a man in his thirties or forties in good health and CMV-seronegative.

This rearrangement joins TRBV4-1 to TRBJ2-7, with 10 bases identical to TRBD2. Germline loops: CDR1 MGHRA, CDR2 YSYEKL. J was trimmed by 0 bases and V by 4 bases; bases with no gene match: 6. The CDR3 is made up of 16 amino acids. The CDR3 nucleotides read TGCGCCAGCAGCCTGGCTAGCGGGAGTATCTCCTACGAGCAGTACTTC. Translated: CASSLASGSISYEQYF.

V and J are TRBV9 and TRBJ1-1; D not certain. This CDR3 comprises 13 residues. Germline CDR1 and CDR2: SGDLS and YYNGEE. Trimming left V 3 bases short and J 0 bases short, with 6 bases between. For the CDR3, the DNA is TGTGCCAGCAGCGCCAGGTTGAACACTGAAGCTTTCTTT. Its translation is CASSARLNTEAFF.

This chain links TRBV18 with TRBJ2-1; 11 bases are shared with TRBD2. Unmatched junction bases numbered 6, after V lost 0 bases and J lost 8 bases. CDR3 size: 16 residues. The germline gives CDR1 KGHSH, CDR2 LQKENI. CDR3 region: CASSPPSLAGVYEQFF. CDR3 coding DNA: TGTGCCAGCTCACCACCCTCACTAGCGGGAGTTTATGAGCAGTTCTTC.

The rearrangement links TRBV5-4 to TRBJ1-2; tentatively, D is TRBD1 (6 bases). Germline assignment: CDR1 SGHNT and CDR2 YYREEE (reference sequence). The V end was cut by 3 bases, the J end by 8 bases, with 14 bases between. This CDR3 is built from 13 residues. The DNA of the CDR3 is TGTGCCAGCAGCTCGAATGGGGGCGCGGGCTACACCTTC. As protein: CASSSNGGAGYTF.

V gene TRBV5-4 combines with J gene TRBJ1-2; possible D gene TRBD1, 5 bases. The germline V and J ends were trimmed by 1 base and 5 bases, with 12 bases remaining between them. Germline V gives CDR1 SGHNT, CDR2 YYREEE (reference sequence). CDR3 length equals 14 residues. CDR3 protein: CASSLYGGIYGYTF. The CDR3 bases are TGTGCCAGCAGCTTGTACGGGGGGATTTATGGCTACACCTTC.

The CDR3 nucleotides read TGTGCCAGCAGCTTAAATCAGCCGGGGGTTGAGCAGTTCTTC. Translating gives CASSLNQPGVEQFF. This chain links TRBV11-2 with TRBJ2-1; D possibly corresponds to TRBD2 (6 bases). Germline V gene sequence: CDR1 SGHAT, CDR2 FQNNGV. This CDR3 is built from 14 residues. The V end lost 2 bases, the J end lost 9 bases, and 14 bases lay between the germline ends.

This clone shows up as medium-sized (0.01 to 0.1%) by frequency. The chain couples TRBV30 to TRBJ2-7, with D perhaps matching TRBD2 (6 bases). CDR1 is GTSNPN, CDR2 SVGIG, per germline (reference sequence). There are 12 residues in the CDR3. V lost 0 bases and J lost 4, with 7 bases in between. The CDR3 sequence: CAWSVRGYEQYF. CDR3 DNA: TGTGCCTGGAGTGTACGGGGGTACGAGCAGTACTTC.

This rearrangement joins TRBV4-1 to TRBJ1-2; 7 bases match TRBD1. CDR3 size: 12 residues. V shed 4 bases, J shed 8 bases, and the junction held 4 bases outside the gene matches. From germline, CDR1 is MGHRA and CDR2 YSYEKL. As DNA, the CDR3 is TGCGCCAGCAGCCCAGGGGGGCTAGGCTACACCTTC. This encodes CASSPGGLGYTF.

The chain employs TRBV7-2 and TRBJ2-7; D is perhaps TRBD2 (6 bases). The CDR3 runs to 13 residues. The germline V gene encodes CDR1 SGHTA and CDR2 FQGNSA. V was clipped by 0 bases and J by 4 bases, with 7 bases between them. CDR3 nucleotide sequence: TGTGCCAGCAGCTTAGCTGGGGGGTACGAGCAGTACTTC. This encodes CASSLAGGYEQYF.

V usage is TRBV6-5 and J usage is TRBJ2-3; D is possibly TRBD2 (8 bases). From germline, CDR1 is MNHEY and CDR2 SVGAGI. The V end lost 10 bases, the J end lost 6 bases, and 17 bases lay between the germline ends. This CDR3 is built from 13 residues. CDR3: CATGGASGDTQYF. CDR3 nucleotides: TGTGCCACAGGGGGGGCTAGCGGGGATACGCAGTATTTT.

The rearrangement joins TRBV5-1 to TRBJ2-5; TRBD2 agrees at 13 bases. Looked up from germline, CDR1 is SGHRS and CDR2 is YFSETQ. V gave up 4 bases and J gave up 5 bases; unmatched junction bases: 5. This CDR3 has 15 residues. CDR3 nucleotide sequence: TGCGCCAGCAGCCGACTAGCGGGGGGACGGGAGACCCAGTACTTC. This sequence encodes CASSRLAGGRETQYF. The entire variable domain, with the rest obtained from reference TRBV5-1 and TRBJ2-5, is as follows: KAGVTQTPRYLIKTRGQQVTLSCSPISGHRSVSWYQQTPGQGLQFLFEYFSETQRNKGNFPGRFSGRQFSNSRSEMNVSTLELGDSALYLCASSRLAGGRETQYFGPGTRLLVL.

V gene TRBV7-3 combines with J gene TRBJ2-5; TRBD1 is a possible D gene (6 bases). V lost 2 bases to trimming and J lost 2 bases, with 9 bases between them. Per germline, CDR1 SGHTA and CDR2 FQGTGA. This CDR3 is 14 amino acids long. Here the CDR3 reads CASSLRRGQETQYF. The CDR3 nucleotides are TGTGCCAGCAGCTTACGCAGGGGACAAGAGACCCAGTACTTC. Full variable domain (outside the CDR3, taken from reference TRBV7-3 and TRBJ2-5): GAGVSQTPSNKVTEKGKYVELRCDPISGHTALYWYRQSLGQGPEFLIYFQGTGAADDSGLPNDRFFAVRPEGSVSTLKIQRTERGDSAVYLCASSLRRGQETQYFGPGTRLLVL.

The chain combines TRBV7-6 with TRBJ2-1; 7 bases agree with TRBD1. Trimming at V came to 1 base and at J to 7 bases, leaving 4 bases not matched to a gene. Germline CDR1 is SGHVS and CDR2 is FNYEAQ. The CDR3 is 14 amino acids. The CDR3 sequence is CASSLGQQGNEQFF. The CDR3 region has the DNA TGTGCCAGCAGCTTAGGGCAACAGGGGAATGAGCAGTTCTTC.

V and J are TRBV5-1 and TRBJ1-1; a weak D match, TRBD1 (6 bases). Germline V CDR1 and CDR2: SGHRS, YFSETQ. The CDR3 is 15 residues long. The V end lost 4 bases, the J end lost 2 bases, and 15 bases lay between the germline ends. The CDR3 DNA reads TGCGCCAGCAGCGAGTTAGGACAGCCCAACACTGAAGCTTTCTTT. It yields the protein CASSELGQPNTEAFF.

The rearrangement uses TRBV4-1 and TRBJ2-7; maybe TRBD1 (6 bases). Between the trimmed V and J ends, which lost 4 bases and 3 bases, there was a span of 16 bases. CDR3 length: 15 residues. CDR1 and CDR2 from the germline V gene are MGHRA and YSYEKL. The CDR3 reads CASSPLMQGSYEQYF. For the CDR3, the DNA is TGCGCCAGCAGCCCCCTAATGCAGGGGAGCTACGAGCAGTACTTC.

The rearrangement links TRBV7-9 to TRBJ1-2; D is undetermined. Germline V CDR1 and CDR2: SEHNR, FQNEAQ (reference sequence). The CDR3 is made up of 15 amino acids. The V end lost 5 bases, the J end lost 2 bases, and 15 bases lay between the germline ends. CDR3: CASSPRPSGNYGYTF. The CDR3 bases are TGTGCCAGCAGCCCAAGGCCCTCGGGGAACTATGGCTACACCTTC.

Here the CDR3 DNA reads TGCAGTGCTAGGACTGGGGAGACCCAGTACTTC. Its protein product is CSARTGETQYF. The chain joins TRBV20-1 to TRBJ2-5; D remains ambiguous. Trimming took 3 bases from V and 5 from J, leaving 7 bases between them. Per the germline V gene, CDR1 is DFQATT and CDR2 is SNEGSKA (reference sequence). This CDR3 contains 11 residues.

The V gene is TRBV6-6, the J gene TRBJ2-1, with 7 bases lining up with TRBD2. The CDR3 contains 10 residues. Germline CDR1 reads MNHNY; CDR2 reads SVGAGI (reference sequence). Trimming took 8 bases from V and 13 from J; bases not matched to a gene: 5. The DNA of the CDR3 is TGTGCCAGCTGGGAGGGACTACAGTTCTTC. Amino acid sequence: CASWEGLQFF.

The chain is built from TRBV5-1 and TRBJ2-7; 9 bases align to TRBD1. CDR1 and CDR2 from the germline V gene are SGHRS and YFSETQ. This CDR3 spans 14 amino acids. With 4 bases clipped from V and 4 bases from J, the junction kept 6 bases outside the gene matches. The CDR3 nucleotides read TGCGCCAGCAGCCCGGGGACAGGGTTGTACGAGCAGTACTTC. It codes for CASSPGTGLYEQYF.

CDR3 in DNA: TGTGCCAGCAGGAGGACAGGGGGCCGCACTGAAGCTTTCTTT. Amino acids: CASRRTGGRTEAFF. The chain couples TRBV25-1 to TRBJ1-1, with 11 bases aligning to TRBD1. This CDR3 is built from 14 residues. Looked up from germline, CDR1 is MGHDK and CDR2 is SYGVNS. V gave up 6 bases and J gave up 4 bases; unmatched junction bases: 4.

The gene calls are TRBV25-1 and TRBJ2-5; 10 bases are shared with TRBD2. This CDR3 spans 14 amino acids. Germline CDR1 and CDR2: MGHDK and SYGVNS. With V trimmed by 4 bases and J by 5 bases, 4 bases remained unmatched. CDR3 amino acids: CASSGAGGPETQYF. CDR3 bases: TGTGCCAGCAGTGGAGCGGGAGGGCCGGAGACCCAGTACTTC.

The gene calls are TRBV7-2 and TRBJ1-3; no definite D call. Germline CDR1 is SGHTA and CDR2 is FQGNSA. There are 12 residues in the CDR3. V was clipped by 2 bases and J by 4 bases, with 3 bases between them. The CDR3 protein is CASSLLGNTIYF. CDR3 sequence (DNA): TGTGCCAGCAGCTTACTCGGAAACACCATATATTTT.

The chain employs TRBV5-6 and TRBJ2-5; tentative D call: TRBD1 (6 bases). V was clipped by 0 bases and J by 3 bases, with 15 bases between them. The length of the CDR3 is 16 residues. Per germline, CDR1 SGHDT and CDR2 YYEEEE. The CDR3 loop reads CASSLAGWGRKETQYF. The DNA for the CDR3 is TGTGCCAGCAGCTTGGCTGGGTGGGGGCGAAAAGAGACCCAGTACTTC.

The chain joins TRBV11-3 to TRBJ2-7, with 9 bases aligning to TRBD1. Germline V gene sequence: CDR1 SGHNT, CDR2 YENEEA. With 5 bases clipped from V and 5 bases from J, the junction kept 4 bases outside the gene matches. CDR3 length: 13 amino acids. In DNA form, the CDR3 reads TGTGCCAGCAGCCAGGGACAGGGCGACGAGCAGTACTTC. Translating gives CASSQGQGDEQYF.

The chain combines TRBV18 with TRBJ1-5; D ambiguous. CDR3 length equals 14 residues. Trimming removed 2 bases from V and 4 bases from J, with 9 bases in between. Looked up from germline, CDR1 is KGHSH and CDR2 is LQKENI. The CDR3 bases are TGTGCCAGCTCACCAGGGGAGGAGAATCAGCCCCAGCATTTT. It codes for CASSPGEENQPQHF.

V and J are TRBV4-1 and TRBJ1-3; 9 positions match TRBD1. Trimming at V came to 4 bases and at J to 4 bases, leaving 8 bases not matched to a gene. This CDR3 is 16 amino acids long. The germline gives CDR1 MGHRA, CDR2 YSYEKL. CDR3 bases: TGCGCCAGCAGCCGACCGGGACAGGGAAAAGGAAACACCATATATTTT. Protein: CASSRPGQGKGNTIYF.